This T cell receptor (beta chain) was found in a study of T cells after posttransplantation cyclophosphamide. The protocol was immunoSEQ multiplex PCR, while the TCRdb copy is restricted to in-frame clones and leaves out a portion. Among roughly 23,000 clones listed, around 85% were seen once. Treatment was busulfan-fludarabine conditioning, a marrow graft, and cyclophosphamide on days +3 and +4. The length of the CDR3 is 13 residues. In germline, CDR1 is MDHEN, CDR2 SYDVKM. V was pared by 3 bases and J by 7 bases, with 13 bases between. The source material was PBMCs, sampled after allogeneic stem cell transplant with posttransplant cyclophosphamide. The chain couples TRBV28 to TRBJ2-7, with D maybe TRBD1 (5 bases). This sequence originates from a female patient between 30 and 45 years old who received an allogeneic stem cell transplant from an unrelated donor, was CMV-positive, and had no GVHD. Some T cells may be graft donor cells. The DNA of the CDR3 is TGTGCCAGCAGTTTTCCCAGGGCTTGGGAGCAGTACTTC. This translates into CASSFPRAWEQYF.